The clone carrying this TCR beta chain appeared many times. Its antigen is undetermined. TCRdb re-analysed the 5' RACE reads in MiXCR, keeping a single row per CDR3 protein. Of about 510,000 distinct CDR3 sequences in the sample, approximately 5% were seen once. These data belong to a study of CD8 T cells in ankylosing spondylitis. Points from the study as a whole: A TCR beta motif of under 10 highly homologous variants appeared characteristic of ankylosing spondylitis blood. Several of the motif variants were reported before in synovial fluid and blood from reactive arthritis.

Trimming took off 3 bases at V and 3 bases at J, with 9 bases between the two ends. The germline V gene has CDR1 DFQATT and CDR2 SNEGSKA (reference sequence). This CDR3 has 12 amino acids. Sequencing input: blood, either unsorted or a sorted T cell fraction (not recorded which). The sequence was obtained from a male donor with ankylosing spondylitis. The chain carries TRBV20-1 and TRBJ2-7; D possibly corresponds to TRBD2 (6 bases). The CDR3 is CSASADYYEQYF. CDR3 bases: TGCAGTGCTAGTGCGGACTACTACGAGCAGTACTTC.